This TCR beta chain comes out of a study of blood T cell repertoires in COVID-19. Across the study: Acute and convalescent COVID-19 specimens originated in the United States, Italy and Spain. Sample material is recorded as cDNA or gDNA derived from T cells, B-cell-depleted T cells, or PBMCs.

Trimming removed 4 bases at V and 2 bases at J, with 13 bases between. The CDR3 extends over 14 amino acids. Per the germline V gene, CDR1 is SGHRS and CDR2 is YFSETQ. In the original processing: Amplified reference gene primers provided the basis for estimating nucleated cell counts. Sequenced by immunoSEQ multiplex PCR; TCRdb stores in-frame clones only, minus some. The V and J calls and the clone size are those of that table, but D and trimming were determined from the DNA. The sample contains about 36,000 clones, around nine tenths of which appear only once. This clone was counted a few times. The chain uses TRBV5-1 and TRBJ2-7; possibly TRBD2 for D (5 bases). The receptor comes from a human donor in a cohort sampled during active COVID-19. Sequencing used peripheral blood. The CDR3 here is CASSLTEEAYEQYF. The CDR3 nucleotides read TGCGCCAGCAGCCTAACAGAGGAGGCCTACGAGCAGTACTTC.